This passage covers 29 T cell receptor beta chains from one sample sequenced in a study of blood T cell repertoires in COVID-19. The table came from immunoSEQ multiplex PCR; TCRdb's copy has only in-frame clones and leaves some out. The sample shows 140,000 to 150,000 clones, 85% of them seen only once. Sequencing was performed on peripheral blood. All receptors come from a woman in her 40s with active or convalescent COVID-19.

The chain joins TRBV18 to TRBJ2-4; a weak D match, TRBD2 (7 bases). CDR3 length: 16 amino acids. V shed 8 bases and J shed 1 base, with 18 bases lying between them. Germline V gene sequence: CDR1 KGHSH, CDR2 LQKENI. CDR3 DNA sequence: TGTGCCAGCGCCAAACAGGGAGGGGAGGCCAAAAACATTCAGTACTTC. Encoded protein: CASAKQGGEAKNIQYF.

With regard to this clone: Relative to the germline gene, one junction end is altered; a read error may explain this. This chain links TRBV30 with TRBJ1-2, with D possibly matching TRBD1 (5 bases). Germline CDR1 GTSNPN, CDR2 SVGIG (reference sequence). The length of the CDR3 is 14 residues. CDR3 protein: CAWSVQTPRGRVNF. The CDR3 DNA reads TGTGCCTGGAGTGTACAAACCCCTAGGGGCAGGGTCAACTTC.

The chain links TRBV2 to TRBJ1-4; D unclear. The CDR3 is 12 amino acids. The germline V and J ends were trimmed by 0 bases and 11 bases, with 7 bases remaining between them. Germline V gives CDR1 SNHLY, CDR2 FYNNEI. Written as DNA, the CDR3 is TGTGCCAGCAGTGAAGCATTGGCCAAACTGTTTTTT. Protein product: CASSEALAKLFF.

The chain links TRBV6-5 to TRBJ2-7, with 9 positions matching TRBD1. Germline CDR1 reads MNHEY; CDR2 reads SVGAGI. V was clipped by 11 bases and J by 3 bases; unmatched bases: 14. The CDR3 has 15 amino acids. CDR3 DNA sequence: TGTGCCCTCAGTCCTAAGGAGGGACAGGGCTACGAGCAGTACTTC. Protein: CALSPKEGQGYEQYF.

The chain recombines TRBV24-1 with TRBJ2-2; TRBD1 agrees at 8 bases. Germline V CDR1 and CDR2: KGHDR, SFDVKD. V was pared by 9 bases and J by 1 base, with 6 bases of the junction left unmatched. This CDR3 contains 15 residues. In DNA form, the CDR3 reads TGTGCCACCCGCTCGGGGACAGGGAACACCGGGGAGCTGTTTTTT. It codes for CATRSGTGNTGELFF.

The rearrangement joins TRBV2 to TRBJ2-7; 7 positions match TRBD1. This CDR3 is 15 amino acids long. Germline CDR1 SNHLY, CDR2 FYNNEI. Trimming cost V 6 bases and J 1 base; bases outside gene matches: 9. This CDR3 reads CASSPGTDASYEQYF. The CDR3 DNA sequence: TGTGCCAGCAGCCCCGGGACAGATGCTTCCTACGAGCAGTACTTC.

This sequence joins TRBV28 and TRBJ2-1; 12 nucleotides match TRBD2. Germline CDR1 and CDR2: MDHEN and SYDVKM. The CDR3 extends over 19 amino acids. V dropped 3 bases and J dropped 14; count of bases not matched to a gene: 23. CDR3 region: CASSFPSTMTSGRAVGKFF. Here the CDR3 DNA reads TGTGCCAGCAGTTTCCCCTCAACGATGACTAGCGGGAGAGCGGTGGGGAAGTTCTTC.

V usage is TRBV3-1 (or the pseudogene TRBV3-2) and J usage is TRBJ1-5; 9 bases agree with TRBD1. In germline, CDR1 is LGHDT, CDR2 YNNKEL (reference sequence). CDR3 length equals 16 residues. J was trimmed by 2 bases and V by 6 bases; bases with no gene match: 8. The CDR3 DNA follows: TGTGCCAGCAGTGCCGGGACAGGGAAGGGCAATCAGCCCCAGCATTTT. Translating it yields CASSAGTGKGNQPQHF.

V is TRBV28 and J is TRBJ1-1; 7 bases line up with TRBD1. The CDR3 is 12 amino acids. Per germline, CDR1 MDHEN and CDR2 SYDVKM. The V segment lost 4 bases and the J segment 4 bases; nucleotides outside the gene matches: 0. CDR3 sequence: CASSSGGTEAFF. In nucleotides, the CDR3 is TGTGCCAGCAGTTCAGGGGGCACTGAAGCTTTCTTT.

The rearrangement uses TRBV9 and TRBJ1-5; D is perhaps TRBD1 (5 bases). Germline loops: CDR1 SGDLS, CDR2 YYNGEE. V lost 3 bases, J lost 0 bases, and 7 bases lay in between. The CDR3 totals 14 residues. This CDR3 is CASSAGNSNQPQHF. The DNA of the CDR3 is TGTGCCAGCAGCGCAGGGAATAGCAATCAGCCCCAGCATTTT.

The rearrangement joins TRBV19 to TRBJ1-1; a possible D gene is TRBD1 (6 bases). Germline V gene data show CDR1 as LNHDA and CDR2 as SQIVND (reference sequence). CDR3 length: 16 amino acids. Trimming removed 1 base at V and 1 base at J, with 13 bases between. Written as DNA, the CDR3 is TGTGCCAGTAGTATAGTCCCACAGGGCGGGAACACTGAAGCTTTCTTT. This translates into CASSIVPQGGNTEAFF.

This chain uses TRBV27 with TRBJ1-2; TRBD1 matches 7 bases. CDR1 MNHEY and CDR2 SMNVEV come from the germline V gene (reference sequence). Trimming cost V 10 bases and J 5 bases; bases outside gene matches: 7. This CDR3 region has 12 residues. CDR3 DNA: TGTGCCACCCAGGGGGGCATGTATGGCTACACCTTC. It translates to CATQGGMYGYTF.

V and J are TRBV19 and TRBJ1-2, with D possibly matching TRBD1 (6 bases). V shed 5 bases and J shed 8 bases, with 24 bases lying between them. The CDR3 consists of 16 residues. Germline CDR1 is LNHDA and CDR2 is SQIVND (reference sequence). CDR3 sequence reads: CASSLYRADWARGYTF. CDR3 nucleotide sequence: TGTGCCAGTAGTCTCTACAGGGCCGACTGGGCTAGGGGCTACACCTTC.

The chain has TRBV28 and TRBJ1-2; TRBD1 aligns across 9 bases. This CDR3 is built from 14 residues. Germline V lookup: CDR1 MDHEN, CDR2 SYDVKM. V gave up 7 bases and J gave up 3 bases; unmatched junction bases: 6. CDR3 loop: CASILQGADYGYTF. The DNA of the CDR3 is TGTGCCAGCATCCTACAGGGGGCGGACTATGGCTACACCTTC.

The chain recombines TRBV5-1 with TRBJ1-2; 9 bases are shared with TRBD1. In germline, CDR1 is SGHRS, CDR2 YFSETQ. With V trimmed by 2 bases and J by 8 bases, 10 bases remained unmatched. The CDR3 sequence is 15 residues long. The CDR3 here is CASSFPTGGAEGYTF. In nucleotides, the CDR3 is TGCGCCAGCAGCTTCCCCACAGGGGGCGCGGAAGGCTACACCTTC.

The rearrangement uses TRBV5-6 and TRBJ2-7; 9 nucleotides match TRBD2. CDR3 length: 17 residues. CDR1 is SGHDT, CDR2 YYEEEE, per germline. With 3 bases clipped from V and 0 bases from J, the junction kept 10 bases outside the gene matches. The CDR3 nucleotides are TGTGCCAGCAGCTCTCCGGCTAGCGGGACCCGCTCCTACGAGCAGTACTTC. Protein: CASSSPASGTRSYEQYF.

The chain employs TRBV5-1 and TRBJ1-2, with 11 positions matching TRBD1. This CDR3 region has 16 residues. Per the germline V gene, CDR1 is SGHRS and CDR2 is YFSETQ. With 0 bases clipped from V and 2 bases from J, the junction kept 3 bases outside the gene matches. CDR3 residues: CASSLGWDRGNYGYTF. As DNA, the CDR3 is TGCGCCAGCAGCTTGGGTTGGGACAGGGGGAACTATGGCTACACCTTC.

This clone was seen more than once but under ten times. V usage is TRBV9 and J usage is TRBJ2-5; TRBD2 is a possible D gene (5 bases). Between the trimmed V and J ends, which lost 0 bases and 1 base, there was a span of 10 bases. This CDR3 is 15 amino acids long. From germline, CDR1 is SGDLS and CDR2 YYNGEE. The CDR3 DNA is TGTGCCAGCAGCGTAGGGTCGACTACCCAAGAGACCCAGTACTTC. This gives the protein CASSVGSTTQETQYF.

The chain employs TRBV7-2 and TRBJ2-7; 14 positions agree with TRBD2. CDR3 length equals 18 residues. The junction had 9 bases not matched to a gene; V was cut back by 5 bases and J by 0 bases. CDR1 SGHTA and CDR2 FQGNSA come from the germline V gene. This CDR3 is CASSQGLAGVYGSYEQYF. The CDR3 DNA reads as TGTGCCAGCAGCCAGGGACTAGCGGGAGTTTACGGCTCCTACGAGCAGTACTTC. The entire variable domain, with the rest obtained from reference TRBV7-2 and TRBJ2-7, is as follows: GAGVSQSPSNKVTEKGKDVELRCDPISGHTALYWYRQSLGQGLEFLIYFQGNSAPDKSGLPSDRFSAERTGGSVSTLTIQRTQQEDSAVYLCASSQGLAGVYGSYEQYFGPGTRLTVT.

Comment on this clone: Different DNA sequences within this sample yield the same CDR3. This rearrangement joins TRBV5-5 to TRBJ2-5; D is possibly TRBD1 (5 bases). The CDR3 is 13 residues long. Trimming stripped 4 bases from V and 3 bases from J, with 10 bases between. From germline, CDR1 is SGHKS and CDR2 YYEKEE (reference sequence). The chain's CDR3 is CASSLQGEETQYF. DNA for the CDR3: TGTGCCAGCAGCCTGCAGGGTGAAGAGACCCAGTACTTC.

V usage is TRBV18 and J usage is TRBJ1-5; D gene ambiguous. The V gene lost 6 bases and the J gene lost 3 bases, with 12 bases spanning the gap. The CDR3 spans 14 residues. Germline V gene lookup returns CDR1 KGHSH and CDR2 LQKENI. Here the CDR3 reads CASSQRDANQPQHF. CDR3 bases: TGTGCCAGCTCTCAACGGGATGCCAATCAGCCCCAGCATTTT.

The CDR3 protein is CASSHGLERETQYF. The CDR3 nucleotides read TGTGCCAGCAGCCATGGACTAGAAAGAGAGACCCAGTACTTC. V and J are TRBV7-9 and TRBJ2-5; TRBD2 agrees at 7 bases. The V gene's germline CDR1 is SEHNR and CDR2 FQNEAQ (reference sequence). The CDR3 contains 14 residues. V was pared by 5 bases and J by 4 bases, with 7 bases of the junction left unmatched.

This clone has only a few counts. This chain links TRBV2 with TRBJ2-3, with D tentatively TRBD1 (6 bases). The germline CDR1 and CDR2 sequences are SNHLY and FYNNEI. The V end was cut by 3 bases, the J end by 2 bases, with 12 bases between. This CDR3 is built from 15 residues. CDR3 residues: CASSDPDRLTDTQYF. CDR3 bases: TGTGCCAGCAGTGACCCGGACAGACTCACAGATACGCAGTATTTT.

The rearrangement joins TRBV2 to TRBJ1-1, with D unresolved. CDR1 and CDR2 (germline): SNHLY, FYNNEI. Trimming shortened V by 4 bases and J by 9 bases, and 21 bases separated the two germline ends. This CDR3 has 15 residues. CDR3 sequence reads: CASSGSLRAAAKAFF. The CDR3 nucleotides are TGTGCCAGCAGTGGGTCCTTGAGGGCAGCCGCCAAAGCTTTCTTT.

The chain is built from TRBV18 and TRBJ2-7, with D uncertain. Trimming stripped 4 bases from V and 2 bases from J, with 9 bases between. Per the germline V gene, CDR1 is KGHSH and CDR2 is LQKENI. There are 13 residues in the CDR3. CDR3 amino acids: CASSQSSTYEQYF. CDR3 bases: TGTGCCAGCTCACAGTCAAGCACCTACGAGCAGTACTTC.

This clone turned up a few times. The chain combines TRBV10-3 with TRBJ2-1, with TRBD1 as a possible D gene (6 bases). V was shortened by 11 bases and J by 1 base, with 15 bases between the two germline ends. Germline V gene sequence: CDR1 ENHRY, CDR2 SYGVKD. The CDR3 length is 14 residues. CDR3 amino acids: CAVIRDNSYNEQFF. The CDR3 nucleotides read TGTGCCGTAATCCGGGACAATTCCTACAATGAGCAGTTCTTC.

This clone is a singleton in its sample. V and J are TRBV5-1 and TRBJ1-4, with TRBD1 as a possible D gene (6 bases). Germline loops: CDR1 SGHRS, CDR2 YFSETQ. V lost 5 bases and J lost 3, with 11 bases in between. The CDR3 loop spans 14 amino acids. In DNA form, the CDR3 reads TGCGCCAGCAGTACAGGGAACCCTAATGAAAAACTGTTTTTT. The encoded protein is CASSTGNPNEKLFF.

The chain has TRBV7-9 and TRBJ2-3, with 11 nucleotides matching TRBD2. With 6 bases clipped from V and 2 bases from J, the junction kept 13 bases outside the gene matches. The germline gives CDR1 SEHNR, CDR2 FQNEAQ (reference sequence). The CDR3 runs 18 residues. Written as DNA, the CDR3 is TGTGCCAGCAGGGTGCACTCTAGCGGGGGGCCGTACACAGATACGCAGTATTTT. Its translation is CASRVHSSGGPYTDTQYF. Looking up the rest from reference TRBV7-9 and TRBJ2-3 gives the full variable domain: DTGVSQNPRHKITKRGQNVTFRCDPISEHNRLYWYRQTLGQGPEFLTYFQNEAQLEKSRLLSDRFSAERPKGSFSTLEIQRTEQGDSAMYLCASRVHSSGGPYTDTQYFGPGTRLTVL.

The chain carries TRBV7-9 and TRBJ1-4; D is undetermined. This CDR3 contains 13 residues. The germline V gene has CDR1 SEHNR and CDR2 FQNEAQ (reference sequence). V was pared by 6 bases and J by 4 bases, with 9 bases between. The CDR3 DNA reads TGTGCCAGCAGTGGGCCTTTTAATGAAAAACTGTTTTTT. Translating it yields CASSGPFNEKLFF.